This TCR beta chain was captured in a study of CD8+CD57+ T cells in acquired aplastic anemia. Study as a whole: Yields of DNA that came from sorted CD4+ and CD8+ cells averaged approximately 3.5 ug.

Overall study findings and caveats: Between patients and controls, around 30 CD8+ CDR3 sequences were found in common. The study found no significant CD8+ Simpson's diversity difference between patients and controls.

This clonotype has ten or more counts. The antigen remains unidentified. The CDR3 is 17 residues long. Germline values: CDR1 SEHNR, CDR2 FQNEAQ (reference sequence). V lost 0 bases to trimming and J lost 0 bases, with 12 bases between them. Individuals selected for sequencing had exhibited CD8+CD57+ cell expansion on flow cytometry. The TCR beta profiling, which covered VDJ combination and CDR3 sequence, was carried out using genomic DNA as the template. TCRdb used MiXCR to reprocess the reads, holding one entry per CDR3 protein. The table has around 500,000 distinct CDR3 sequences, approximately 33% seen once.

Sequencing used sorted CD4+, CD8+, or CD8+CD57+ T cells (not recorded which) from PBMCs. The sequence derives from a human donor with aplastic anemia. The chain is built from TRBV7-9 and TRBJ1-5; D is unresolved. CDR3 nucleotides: TGTGCCAGCAGCTTAGCGAGGGAAGGGCATAGCAATCAGCCCCAGCATTTT. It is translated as CASSLAREGHSNQPQHF.